A single sample gave rise to the 32 T cell receptor beta chains below, sequenced in a study of Graves' ophthalmopathy and Graves' hyperthyroidism. RNA transcripts yielded amplified TCR beta CDR3 regions. The first-round RT-PCR employed HTBI primers together with the Qiagen OneStep RT-PCR kit. A multiplex PCR was then performed as the second round. TCRdb itself ran the multiplex PCR reads through MiXCR, one entry per CDR3 protein. The data contain over a million distinct CDR3 sequences, less than 45% of them singletons. Sequenced sample: peripheral blood or thyroid tissue (not recorded which). These receptors were collected from an adult man with Graves' hyperthyroidism.

This clonotype was seen repeatedly, ten times or more. The chain links TRBV5-1 to TRBJ1-1; no reliable D call. The germline V gene has CDR1 SGHRS and CDR2 YFSETQ. V lost 4 bases and J lost 4, with 17 bases in between. This CDR3 spans 15 amino acids. The DNA for the CDR3 is TGCGCCAGCAGCGCCACGGACGCGGGAGGCACTGAAGCTTTCTTT. Its translation is CASSATDAGGTEAFF. The full variable domain, rest sourced from reference TRBV5-1 and TRBJ1-1, is KAGVTQTPRYLIKTRGQQVTLSCSPISGHRSVSWYQQTPGQGLQFLFEYFSETQRNKGNFPGRFSGRQFSNSRSEMNVSTLELGDSALYLCASSATDAGGTEAFFGQGTRLTVV.

This chain uses TRBV24-1 with TRBJ2-5; tentatively, D is TRBD2 (5 bases). The CDR3 contains 10 residues. Germline V gene data show CDR1 as KGHDR and CDR2 as SFDVKD. The CDR3 loop reads CARLKETQYF. The DNA of the CDR3 is TGTGCTAGACTAAAAGAGACCCAGTACTTC.

The rearrangement uses TRBV5-6 and TRBJ1-1, with D maybe TRBD1 (6 bases). Trimming left V 4 bases short and J 6 bases short, with 10 bases between. CDR3 length equals 12 residues. In germline, CDR1 is SGHDT, CDR2 YYEEEE. The CDR3 here is CASSPHRAEAFF. CDR3 DNA: TGTGCCAGCAGCCCCCACAGGGCTGAAGCTTTCTTT.

CDR3 DNA sequence: TGTGCCAGCAGCCAGGGGGGACTCAATCAGCCCCAGTACTTC. This encodes CASSQGGLNQPQYF. This chain uses TRBV7-6 with TRBJ2-5, with D perhaps matching TRBD1 (7 bases). CDR1 and CDR2 (germline): SGHVS, FNYEAQ. V was pared by 5 bases and J by 9 bases, with 19 bases between. CDR3 length equals 14 residues.

This rearrangement joins TRBV14 to TRBJ2-2, with TRBD1 matching over 7 bases. Germline assignment: CDR1 SGHDN and CDR2 FVKESK. The V and J ends lost 4 bases and 3 bases, in that order; junction bases with no gene match: 11. The CDR3 totals 17 residues. The CDR3 region has the DNA TGTGCCAGCAGCCCCACAGGGGCGGGCTTCTACACCGGGGAGCTGTTTTTT. The encoded protein is CASSPTGAGFYTGELFF.

This clonotype was observed at least ten times. V gene TRBV5-1 combines with J gene TRBJ1-5; tentatively, D is TRBD1 (5 bases). The CDR3 covers 15 residues. V was shortened by 0 bases and J by 5 bases, with 12 bases between the two germline ends. The germline V gene encodes CDR1 SGHRS and CDR2 YFSETQ. CDR3 amino acids: CASSLAGIGDQPQHF. CDR3 nucleotide sequence: TGCGCCAGCAGCTTGGCAGGGATAGGCGATCAGCCCCAGCATTTT.

V gene TRBV11-2 combines with J gene TRBJ2-7, with 11 bases identical to TRBD2. The V segment lost 8 bases and the J segment 6 bases; nucleotides outside the gene matches: 12. CDR1 is SGHAT and CDR2 is FQNNGV in the germline V gene. This CDR3 has 15 residues. CDR3 amino acids: CASGVSGRAGVEQYF. The CDR3 region has the DNA TGTGCCAGCGGCGTTAGCGGGAGGGCCGGGGTCGAGCAGTACTTC.

The chain uses TRBV20-1 and TRBJ1-2; a weak D match, TRBD1 (6 bases). Germline V CDR1 and CDR2: DFQATT, SNEGSKA (reference sequence). V was clipped by 3 bases and J by 7 bases, with 18 bases between them. The CDR3 extends over 14 amino acids. CDR3 nucleotides: TGCAGTGCTAGGGGGTTAGCAGGGGCTTTTGGCTACACCTTC. Translation gives CSARGLAGAFGYTF.

This clonotype was seen ten or more times. This chain connects TRBV29-1 to TRBJ2-7; D unclear. V gave up 6 bases and J gave up 4 bases, with 16 bases separating them. The CDR3 loop spans 13 amino acids. CDR1 SQVTM and CDR2 ANQGSEA come from the germline V gene. The CDR3: CSVIHPLRYEQYF. DNA of the CDR3: TGCAGCGTAATACACCCCCTTAGGTACGAGCAGTACTTC.

A note on this clonotype: An end of the junction does not agree with germline; a read error may underlie this. This chain connects TRBV20-1 to TRBJ2-2; TRBD2 aligns across 7 bases. CDR3 length equals 17 residues. Germline V gene data show CDR1 as DFQATT and CDR2 as SNEGSKA (reference sequence). The CDR3 coding sequence is TGCAGTGCAAGAGACCCAGCGGGAATTCTGTCCGGAGGGGAGCTGTTTTTT. It is translated as CSARDPAGILSGGELFF.

V is TRBV20-1 and J is TRBJ2-7; TRBD2 matches 13 bases. The CDR3 is 14 amino acids. Germline values: CDR1 DFQATT, CDR2 SNEGSKA (reference sequence). V lost 7 bases, J lost 5 bases, and 8 bases stayed unmatched. The CDR3 region has the DNA TGCAGTGGTAGGACTAGCGGGAGTTTCGACGAGCAGTACTTC. The encoded protein is CSGRTSGSFDEQYF.

This clonotype has a handful of counts. The V and J genes are TRBV29-1 and TRBJ2-7, with D tentatively TRBD1 or TRBD2 (5 bases each). Trimming shortened V by 6 bases and J by 4 bases, and 16 bases separated the two germline ends. The CDR3 consists of 13 residues. Germline CDR1 and CDR2: SQVTM and ANQGSEA. The CDR3 region is CSVRGGQGYEQYF. The CDR3 DNA is TGCAGCGTGAGGGGCGGGCAGGGTTACGAGCAGTACTTC.

The chain carries TRBV7-6 and TRBJ1-6; D unresolved. The CDR3 is made up of 14 amino acids. With 5 bases removed from V and 7 bases from J, the gap between germline ends came to 12 bases. The germline V gene has CDR1 SGHVS and CDR2 FNYEAQ. The DNA for the CDR3 is TGTGCCAGCAGCCCAAGTCGGACCAATTCACCCCTCCACTTT. Translating it yields CASSPSRTNSPLHF.

The rearrangement joins TRBV2 to TRBJ1-4, with TRBD1 matching over 8 bases. V trimming: 7 bases; J trimming: 7 bases; junction bases outside the gene matches: 8. Germline CDR1 and CDR2: SNHLY and FYNNEI. The CDR3 has 14 amino acids. The CDR3: CASTLTGTGEKLFF. DNA for the CDR3: TGTGCCAGCACCTTGACAGGGACAGGTGAAAAACTGTTTTTT.

Points on this clonotype: This could be a read error, since a much larger clone is one nucleotide away. J is TRBJ2-7 and V is TRBV15; the D is unclear. CDR1 and CDR2 (germline): LNHNV, YYDKDF (reference sequence). There are 18 residues in the CDR3. V shed 0 bases and J shed 3 bases, with 21 bases lying between them. The CDR3 loop is CATSREGLGWGSYYEQYF. CDR3 DNA: TGTGCCACCAGCAGAGAAGGTCTCGGGTGGGGATCATACTACGAGCAGTACTTC.

The V call is TRBV29-1, the J call TRBJ2-7; perhaps D is TRBD1 or TRBD2 (5 bases each). This CDR3 is built from 11 residues. V lost 8 bases and J 7 bases, leaving 15 bases between the germline ends. Germline CDR1 and CDR2: SQVTM and ANQGSEA. The chain's CDR3 is CSLSSGREQYF. CDR3 in DNA: TGCAGCCTGAGTTCGGGACGGGAGCAGTACTTC.

This clonotype was counted many times. This sequence joins TRBV9 and TRBJ2-7; 8 nucleotides line up with TRBD1. CDR1 SGDLS and CDR2 YYNGEE come from the germline V gene. The CDR3 sequence is 14 residues long. Trimming took 3 bases from V and 5 from J; bases not matched to a gene: 7. The CDR3 region has the DNA TGTGCCAGCAGCGCTGGGGACAGGTATAACGAGCAGTACTTC. Encoded protein: CASSAGDRYNEQYF.

This clonotype was detected ten times or more. The V and J genes are TRBV10-3 and TRBJ1-2; 7 bases line up with TRBD1. The CDR3 is 16 residues long. CDR1 is ENHRY and CDR2 is SYGVKD in the germline V gene. After removal of 0 bases from V and 7 bases from J, the junction contained 11 bases not matched to a gene. In nucleotides, the CDR3 is TGTGCCATCAGTGAGTCGTATTCCGGGACAGTTCTTGGCTACACCTTC. Amino acid sequence: CAISESYSGTVLGYTF.

This chain uses TRBV7-9 with TRBJ2-5, with 8 bases fitting TRBD1. J gave up 9 bases and V 6 bases, and 15 bases lay outside the gene matches. This CDR3 has 15 amino acids. The germline V gene encodes CDR1 SEHNR and CDR2 FQNEAQ (reference sequence). The CDR3: CASSRGTGGYQPQYF. The CDR3 DNA reads TGTGCCAGCAGTCGCGGGACAGGAGGGTATCAGCCCCAGTACTTC.

The V call is TRBV4-3, the J call TRBJ2-5; D may match TRBD1 or TRBD2 (5 bases each). Trimming left V 2 bases short and J 5 bases short, with 18 bases between. The CDR3 has 16 residues. The germline gives CDR1 LGHNA, CDR2 YSLEER. In nucleotides, the CDR3 is TGCGCCAGCAGCCAACGCCTAGGGGCGGGTGGGGAGACCCAGTACTTC. Protein product: CASSQRLGAGGETQYF.

The chain uses TRBV5-1 and TRBJ2-7; D may be TRBD2 (7 bases). The CDR3 runs 14 residues. Germline V gene lookup returns CDR1 SGHRS and CDR2 YFSETQ. V shed 5 bases and J shed 0 bases, with 12 bases lying between them. Written as DNA, the CDR3 is TGCGCCAGCAGACAGGGCGGGGGCTCCTACGAGCAGTACTTC. Translated, it gives CASRQGGGSYEQYF.

The V call is TRBV10-2, the J call TRBJ2-7; D gene unclear. Germline CDR1 reads WSHSY; CDR2 reads SAAADI. V was trimmed by 4 bases and J by 2 bases, leaving 15 bases between them. The CDR3 has 15 amino acids. CDR3 region: CASSARDDIPYEQYF. The CDR3 region has the DNA TGCGCCAGCAGTGCTAGAGACGACATCCCCTACGAGCAGTACTTC.

The chain joins TRBV6-5 to TRBJ1-2, with 8 bases matching TRBD1. The ends lost 4 bases at V and 4 bases at J; junction bases unmatched: 11. In germline, CDR1 is MNHEY, CDR2 SVGAGI. CDR3 length equals 16 residues. Here the CDR3 reads CASSSIRTGNIYGYTF. The CDR3 nucleotides are TGTGCCAGCAGTTCGATCAGGACAGGGAATATCTATGGCTACACCTTC.

The rearrangement uses TRBV9 and TRBJ2-5; tentatively, D is TRBD1 or TRBD2 (5 bases each). The CDR3 is 15 amino acids. Germline V gene data show CDR1 as SGDLS and CDR2 as YYNGEE. Trimming took 3 bases from V and 4 from J, leaving 16 bases between them. The CDR3 here is CASSDGTVLGETQYF. CDR3 sequence (DNA): TGTGCCAGCAGCGATGGGACGGTTTTGGGAGAGACCCAGTACTTC.

V is TRBV7-6 and J is TRBJ1-3, with D unresolved. V was clipped by 1 base and J by 0 bases, with 10 bases between them. The germline V gene has CDR1 SGHVS and CDR2 FNYEAQ. CDR3 size: 16 residues. The CDR3 DNA reads TGTGCCAGCAGCTTAGGGGCAGCCAGCTCTGGAAACACCATATATTTT. Translation gives CASSLGAASSGNTIYF.

This clonotype was detected many times. The chain has TRBV7-2 and TRBJ1-6, with TRBD1 identical over 7 bases. Germline loops: CDR1 SGHTA, CDR2 FQGNSA. This CDR3 is 16 amino acids long. J was trimmed by 4 bases and V by 5 bases; bases with no gene match: 8. CDR3 loop: CASSPSSGGYNSPLHF. The CDR3, as DNA: TGTGCCAGCAGCCCCTCCTCAGGGGGGTATAATTCACCCCTCCACTTT.

This clonotype was seen a few times. The chain is built from TRBV14 and TRBJ1-2; 12 bases line up with TRBD1. The germline gives CDR1 SGHDN, CDR2 FVKESK. Unmatched junction bases numbered 14, after V lost 2 bases and J lost 10 bases. The CDR3 is 17 residues long. This CDR3 reads CASSQRDRGPRVFDYTF. Written as DNA, the CDR3 is TGTGCCAGCAGCCAACGGGACAGGGGGCCCAGAGTATTCGACTACACCTTC.

This clonotype was seen ten or more times. This sequence joins TRBV7-9 and TRBJ2-5; D not resolved. The CDR3 extends over 16 amino acids. Germline CDR1 SEHNR, CDR2 FQNEAQ (reference sequence). Trimming removed 1 base from V and 4 bases from J, with 16 bases in between. The CDR3 loop is CASSLDRTSRGETQYF. The CDR3 nucleotides are TGTGCCAGCAGCTTAGATCGAACATCAAGAGGAGAGACCCAGTACTTC.

In this sample, this clonotype turned up many times. This rearrangement joins TRBV7-9 to TRBJ1-4; D is possibly TRBD1 (6 bases). The CDR3 extends over 16 amino acids. Trimming shortened V by 6 bases and J by 2 bases, and 16 bases separated the two germline ends. From germline, CDR1 is SEHNR and CDR2 FQNEAQ (reference sequence). The CDR3 coding sequence is TGTGCCAGCAGACCCTCGGGGGCGTCTACTAATGAAAAACTGTTTTTT. Translating it yields CASRPSGASTNEKLFF.

The chain uses TRBV19 and TRBJ1-2, with 10 bases matching TRBD1. Germline V gives CDR1 LNHDA, CDR2 SQIVND (reference sequence). The J segment lost 6 bases and the V segment lost 5 bases, leaving 9 bases of the junction unmatched. The CDR3 loop spans 15 amino acids. The CDR3 nucleotides are TGTGCCAGTAGTGCCTCCGGGACAGGGGAAGATGGCTACACCTTC. Its translation is CASSASGTGEDGYTF.

In this sample, this clonotype turned up many times. The rearrangement joins TRBV14 to TRBJ1-1; no firm D call. The V end was cut by 1 base, the J end by 6 bases, with 18 bases between. The CDR3 covers 16 residues. The germline gives CDR1 SGHDN, CDR2 FVKESK. Here the CDR3 DNA reads TGTGCCAGCAGCCAAGGACGGAAGGACGGTTTTCCTGAAGCTTTCTTT. Its protein product is CASSQGRKDGFPEAFF.

On this clonotype itself: Because it lacks the conserved phenylalanine or tryptophan at the end, this CDR3 is likely a read error. The chain uses TRBV5-1 and TRBJ1-1; D gene uncertain. The germline CDR1 and CDR2 sequences are SGHRS and YFSETQ. This CDR3 contains 14 residues. V was trimmed by 4 bases and J by 4 bases, leaving 14 bases between them. The CDR3 is CASSPGPGGTEAFC. The CDR3 DNA sequence: TGCGCCAGCAGCCCCGGACCGGGTGGCACTGAAGCTTTCTGT.